This passage covers 23 T cell receptor beta chains from one sample sequenced in a study of shared clonotypes between healthy human individuals. Sequencing was performed with immunoSEQ multiplex PCR; in TCRdb, only in-frame clones are kept and a portion is missing. This table holds roughly 2,000,000 clones, about 93% found once. In the naive CD8 group, cells lacked CD45RO and were positively selected for CCR7, so terminally differentiated effector memory CD45RA+ cells were left out. Source material: naive CD8+ T cells from PBMCs. The source of these receptors is a man between 18 and 29 years old in good health. Some clones in this sample may be carry-over from other donors' samples.

The rearrangement links TRBV27 to TRBJ2-7, with D possibly TRBD2 on 6 matching bases. The CDR3 is made up of 14 amino acids. From germline, CDR1 is MNHEY and CDR2 SMNVEV (reference sequence). With 2 bases removed from V and 4 bases from J, the gap between germline ends came to 12 bases. CDR3 in amino acids: CASSLVGSRYEQYF. The CDR3, as DNA: TGTGCCAGCAGTTTAGTCGGGAGTAGATACGAGCAGTACTTC.

This chain links TRBV14 with TRBJ1-5, with no clear D. The germline V gene encodes CDR1 SGHDN and CDR2 FVKESK. Trimming left V 0 bases short and J 11 bases short, with 14 bases between. The CDR3 extends over 14 amino acids. CDR3 loop: CASSQDLWIPAQHF. The CDR3 DNA reads TGTGCCAGCAGCCAAGATCTTTGGATTCCGGCCCAGCATTTT.

The chain couples TRBV15 to TRBJ1-1; D gene unclear. V lost 8 bases and J 5 bases, leaving 15 bases between the germline ends. From germline, CDR1 is LNHNV and CDR2 YYDKDF (reference sequence). The CDR3 extends over 13 amino acids. Written as DNA, the CDR3 is TGTGCCACCGACGAAACGGGGAGAACTGAAGCTTTCTTT. Protein product: CATDETGRTEAFF.

The chain links TRBV5-1 to TRBJ2-7; TRBD1 agrees at 7 bases. From germline, CDR1 is SGHRS and CDR2 YFSETQ. The CDR3 length is 17 residues. V gave up 3 bases and J gave up 0 bases; unmatched junction bases: 12. In DNA, the CDR3 is TGCGCCAGCAGCTACTGGGACAGCTACCAATCCTCCTACGAGCAGTACTTC. The encoded protein is CASSYWDSYQSSYEQYF.

The CDR3 here is CSAAMGESEQYF. CDR3 nucleotides: TGCAGCGCCGCCATGGGGGAATCCGAGCAGTACTTC. J is TRBJ2-7 and V is TRBV29-1; the D gene could be TRBD1 or TRBD2 (5 bases each). This CDR3 is built from 12 residues. Trimming removed 7 bases from V and 6 bases from J, with 16 bases in between. Germline loops: CDR1 SQVTM, CDR2 ANQGSEA.

This clone was picked up one time. This chain links TRBV4-3 with TRBJ2-1, with D hard to call. The V gene's germline CDR1 is LGHNA and CDR2 YSLEER. This CDR3 is built from 16 residues. Trimming took 4 bases from V and 0 from J, leaving 13 bases between them. The CDR3 coding sequence is TGCGCCAGCAGCCGGAAGACATCTGGCTCCTACAATGAGCAGTTCTTC. Translating it yields CASSRKTSGSYNEQFF.

This chain connects TRBV4-1 to TRBJ1-2; 10 nucleotides align to TRBD1. The CDR3 runs to 15 residues. V lost 0 bases, J lost 3 bases, and 1 base stayed unmatched. The germline CDR1 and CDR2 sequences are MGHRA and YSYEKL. The CDR3 region has the DNA TGCGCCAGCAGCCAAGAGGGACAGGGGTACTATGGCTACACCTTC. It is translated as CASSQEGQGYYGYTF.

This rearrangement joins TRBV10-2 to TRBJ2-2; 9 bases are shared with TRBD1. CDR3 length equals 15 residues. V shed 3 bases and J 6 bases; nucleotides not matched to a gene: 5. Germline V gene data show CDR1 as WSHSY and CDR2 as SAAADI. The CDR3 loop reads CASSDRTGVAGELFF. For the CDR3, the DNA is TGCGCCAGCAGTGATCGGACAGGGGTCGCCGGGGAGCTGTTTTTT.

As to this clone: The same CDR3 arises from other DNA sequences in this sample as well. The J gene is TRBJ2-5, the V gene TRBV7-9; D is unclear. The CDR3 length is 12 residues. V lost 5 bases and J lost 5, with 9 bases in between. Germline V gene lookup returns CDR1 SEHNR and CDR2 FQNEAQ (reference sequence). The CDR3 DNA reads TGTGCCAGCAGCCCAAGCCGGGAGACCCAGTACTTC. It codes for CASSPSRETQYF.

This chain connects TRBV19 to TRBJ2-1; a weak D match, TRBD2 (6 bases). CDR1 is LNHDA, CDR2 SQIVND, per germline (reference sequence). The V end was cut by 3 bases, the J end by 10 bases, with 19 bases between. This CDR3 is 15 amino acids long. In DNA form, the CDR3 reads TGTGCCAGTAGTATTGGCGGAGGGAGAGCCGGGGAGCAGTTCTTC. As protein: CASSIGGGRAGEQFF.

This chain uses TRBV9 with TRBJ2-3, with D perhaps TRBD2 (5 bases). From germline, CDR1 is SGDLS and CDR2 YYNGEE. Trimming pared 0 bases from V and 2 bases from J, leaving 19 bases between. The CDR3 contains 18 residues. CDR3 protein: CASSVGSVAFRHTDTQYF. The CDR3, as DNA: TGTGCCAGCAGCGTAGGGAGTGTAGCGTTTAGACACACAGATACGCAGTATTTT.

This clone is a singleton in its sample. The rearrangement joins TRBV27 to TRBJ2-2, with 10 positions matching TRBD2. The CDR3 contains 15 residues. The ends lost 6 bases at V and 3 bases at J; junction bases unmatched: 4. The germline CDR1 and CDR2 sequences are MNHEY and SMNVEV (reference sequence). The CDR3 loop reads CASSPSGRDTGELFF. CDR3 DNA sequence: TGTGCCAGCAGCCCGAGCGGGAGGGACACCGGGGAGCTGTTTTTT.

The chain carries TRBV6-1 and TRBJ2-7; D assignment may be TRBD1 or TRBD2 (5 bases each). Trimming removed 0 bases at V and 0 bases at J, with 9 bases between. The CDR3 is 15 amino acids. Germline V lookup: CDR1 MNHNS, CDR2 SASEGT. DNA for the CDR3: TGTGCCAGCAGTGAAGCGCCCGGGACCTCCTACGAGCAGTACTTC. It codes for CASSEAPGTSYEQYF.

This chain links TRBV4-1 with TRBJ2-2; TRBD1 agrees at 8 bases. With V trimmed by 0 bases and J by 3 bases, 6 bases remained unmatched. The CDR3 consists of 17 residues. Germline CDR1 is MGHRA and CDR2 is YSYEKL. Written as DNA, the CDR3 is TGCGCCAGCAGCCAAGATCCCCGGACAGGGTACACCGGGGAGCTGTTTTTT. It translates to CASSQDPRTGYTGELFF.

The CDR3 bases are TGTGCCAGCAGCAAGACAGGGGCACTATCCAATGAGCAGTTCTTC. Its protein is CASSKTGALSNEQFF. The chain is built from TRBV7-8 and TRBJ2-1, with TRBD1 identical over 8 bases. Trimming removed 5 bases from V and 6 bases from J; junction bases left unmatched: 9. This CDR3 is 15 amino acids long. The germline CDR1 and CDR2 sequences are SGHVS and FQNEAQ.

The chain combines TRBV18 with TRBJ2-5; 10 positions match TRBD2. Germline CDR1 is KGHSH and CDR2 is LQKENI. The CDR3 consists of 17 residues. Trimming took 0 bases from V and 1 from J; bases not matched to a gene: 5. The CDR3 spells CASSPPFLAGVQETQYF. The CDR3 DNA is TGTGCCAGCTCACCACCGTTCCTAGCGGGGGTCCAAGAGACCCAGTACTTC. Full variable domain (rest looked up from reference TRBV18 and TRBJ2-5): NAGVMQNPRHLVRRRGQEARLRCSPMKGHSHVYWYRQLPEEGLKFMVYLQKENIIDESGMPKERFSAEFPKEGPSILRIQQVVRGDSAAYFCASSPPFLAGVQETQYFGPGTRLLVL.

On this clone: Different DNA sequences within this sample yield the same CDR3. The chain couples TRBV5-1 to TRBJ1-1, with 9 bases fitting TRBD1. Germline-derived CDR1 and CDR2 are SGHRS and YFSETQ. The CDR3 spans 14 residues. Unmatched junction bases numbered 1, after V lost 3 bases and J lost 1 base. This chain's CDR3 is CASSWGQGNTEAFF. The CDR3 DNA reads TGCGCCAGCAGCTGGGGACAGGGGAACACTGAAGCTTTCTTT.

In its sample, this clone was seen once. The V and J genes are TRBV7-2 and TRBJ2-1; D assignment may be TRBD1 or TRBD2 (5 bases each). This CDR3 region has 13 residues. Trimming removed 4 bases at V and 12 bases at J, with 16 bases between. Germline V CDR1 and CDR2: SGHTA, FQGNSA. Here the CDR3 DNA reads TGTGCCAGCAGCTCCCGGGACGCTCCGGGGCAGTTCTTC. Its protein product is CASSSRDAPGQFF.

The rearrangement uses TRBV30 and TRBJ2-6, with 13 bases that match TRBD2. With V trimmed by 3 bases and J by 0 bases, 14 bases remained unmatched. This CDR3 spans 21 amino acids. Germline CDR1 is GTSNPN and CDR2 is SVGIG (reference sequence). The CDR3 sequence: CAWSGPTGTSGITSGANVLTF. CDR3 in DNA: TGTGCCTGGAGCGGACCCACCGGGACTAGCGGGATCACCTCTGGGGCCAACGTCCTGACTTTC.

This clone was observed once. This chain uses TRBV15 with TRBJ2-1; 9 nucleotides align to TRBD1. The CDR3 length is 17 residues. Germline loops: CDR1 LNHNV, CDR2 YYDKDF (reference sequence). J was trimmed by 5 bases and V by 4 bases; bases with no gene match: 12. CDR3 in amino acids: CATSISPGTGRNNEQFF. Here the CDR3 DNA reads TGTGCCACCAGCATCTCTCCCGGGACAGGGCGTAACAATGAGCAGTTCTTC. The full variable domain, in which reference TRBV15 and TRBJ2-1 provide the parts outside the CDR3, is DAMVIQNPRYQVTQFGKPVTLSCSQTLNHNVMYWYQQKSSQAPKLLFHYYDKDFNNEADTPDNFQSRRPNTSFCFLDIRSPGLGDTAMYLCATSISPGTGRNNEQFFGPGTRLTVL.

The V call is TRBV2, the J call TRBJ2-5, with D possibly being TRBD2 (5 bases). V was clipped by 6 bases and J by 1 base, with 9 bases between them. Looked up from germline, CDR1 is SNHLY and CDR2 is FYNNEI. The CDR3 is 13 residues long. The CDR3 here is CASSPGTQETQYF. DNA for the CDR3: TGTGCCAGCAGCCCGGGAACCCAAGAGACCCAGTACTTC. Full variable domain (outside the CDR3, taken from reference TRBV2 and TRBJ2-5): EPEVTQTPSHQVTQMGQEVILRCVPISNHLYFYWYRQILGQKVEFLVSFYNNEISEKSEIFDDQFSVERPDGSNFTLKIRSTKLEDSAMYFCASSPGTQETQYFGPGTRLLVL.

The chain is built from TRBV2 and TRBJ2-1, with 15 nucleotides matching TRBD2. This CDR3 region has 14 residues. Germline assignment: CDR1 SNHLY and CDR2 FYNNEI. The trim removed 3 bases at V and 9 bases at J, leaving 0 bases unmatched. CDR3: CASSEGLAGGEQFF. The CDR3, as DNA: TGTGCCAGCAGTGAGGGACTAGCGGGAGGTGAGCAGTTCTTC.

The chain has TRBV4-3 and TRBJ2-5; 9 bases line up with TRBD2. The CDR3 is 15 amino acids. The trim removed 2 bases at V and 5 bases at J, leaving 6 bases unmatched. From germline, CDR1 is LGHNA and CDR2 YSLEER. CDR3 region: CASSQLLAGGETQYF. The DNA for the CDR3 is TGCGCCAGCAGCCAACTACTAGCGGGCGGGGAGACCCAGTACTTC.